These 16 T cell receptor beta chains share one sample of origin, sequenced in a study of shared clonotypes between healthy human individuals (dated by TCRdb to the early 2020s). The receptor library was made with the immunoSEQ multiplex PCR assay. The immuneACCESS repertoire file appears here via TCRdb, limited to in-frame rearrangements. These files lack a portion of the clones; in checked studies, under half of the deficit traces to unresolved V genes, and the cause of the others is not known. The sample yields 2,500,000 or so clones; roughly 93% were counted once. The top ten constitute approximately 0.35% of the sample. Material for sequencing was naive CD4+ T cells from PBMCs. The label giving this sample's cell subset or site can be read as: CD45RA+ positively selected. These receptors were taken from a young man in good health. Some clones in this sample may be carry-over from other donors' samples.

The CDR3 is CASSLWGQRNTEAFF. The CDR3 DNA reads TGCGCCAGCAGCTTGTGGGGGCAGCGGAACACTGAAGCTTTCTTT. The chain joins TRBV5-1 to TRBJ1-1, with D maybe TRBD1 (6 bases). Germline loops: CDR1 SGHRS, CDR2 YFSETQ. This CDR3 region has 15 residues. Trimming stripped 1 base from V and 1 base from J, with 11 bases between.

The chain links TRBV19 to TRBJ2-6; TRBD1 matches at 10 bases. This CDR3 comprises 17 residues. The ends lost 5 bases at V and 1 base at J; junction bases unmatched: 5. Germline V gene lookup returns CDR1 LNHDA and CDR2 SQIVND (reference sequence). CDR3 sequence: CASSGGQGVSGANVLTF. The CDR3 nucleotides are TGTGCCAGTAGTGGTGGACAGGGGGTATCTGGGGCCAACGTCCTGACTTTC. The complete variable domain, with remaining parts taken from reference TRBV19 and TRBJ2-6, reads DGGITQSPKYLFRKEGQNVTLSCEQNLNHDAMYWYRQDPGQGLRLIYYSQIVNDFQKGDIAEGYSVSREKKESFPLTVTSAQKNPTAFYLCASSGGQGVSGANVLTFGAGSRLTVL.

The CDR3 spells CASRETPGYTF. Here the CDR3 DNA reads TGTGCCAGCAGGGAAACACCTGGCTACACCTTC. This chain links TRBV6-5 with TRBJ1-2; D not certain. In germline, CDR1 is MNHEY, CDR2 SVGAGI. Deletions cut 6 bases from V and 7 bases from J, with 9 bases between. The CDR3 runs 11 residues.

The CDR3 reads CASSPHGTGGSTGELFF. The CDR3 DNA reads TGTGCCAGCAGCCCTCATGGGACAGGGGGATCTACCGGGGAGCTGTTTTTT. The gene calls are TRBV7-9 and TRBJ2-2; 11 bases map to TRBD1. Germline trimming cut 5 bases from V and 5 bases from J; bases unmatched to any gene: 10. Germline V gives CDR1 SEHNR, CDR2 FQNEAQ (reference sequence). The CDR3 is 17 amino acids.

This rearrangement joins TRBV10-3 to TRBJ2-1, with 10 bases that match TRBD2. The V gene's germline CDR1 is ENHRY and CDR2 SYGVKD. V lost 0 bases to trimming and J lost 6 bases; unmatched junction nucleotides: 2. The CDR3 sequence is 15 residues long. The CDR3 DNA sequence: TGTGCCATCAGTGAGTCCTCTAGCGGGAGCAATGAGCAGTTCTTC. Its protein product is CAISESSSGSNEQFF.

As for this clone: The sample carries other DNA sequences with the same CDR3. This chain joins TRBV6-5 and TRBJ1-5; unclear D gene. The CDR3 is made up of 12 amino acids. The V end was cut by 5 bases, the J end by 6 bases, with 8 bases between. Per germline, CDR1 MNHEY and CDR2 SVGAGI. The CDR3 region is CASSPPGQPQHF. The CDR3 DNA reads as TGTGCCAGCAGTCCTCCTGGTCAGCCCCAGCATTTT.

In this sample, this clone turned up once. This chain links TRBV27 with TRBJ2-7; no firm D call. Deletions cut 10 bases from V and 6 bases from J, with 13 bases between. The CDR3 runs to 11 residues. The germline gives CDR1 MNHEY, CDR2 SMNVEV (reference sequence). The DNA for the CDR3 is TGTGCCACCCCCCCGCCGAGCGAGCAGTACTTC. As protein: CATPPPSEQYF.

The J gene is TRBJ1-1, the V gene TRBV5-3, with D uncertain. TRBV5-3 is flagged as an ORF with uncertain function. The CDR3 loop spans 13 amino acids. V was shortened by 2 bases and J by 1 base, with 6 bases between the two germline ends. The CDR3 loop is CARSLEENTEAFF. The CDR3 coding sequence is TGTGCCAGAAGCTTAGAGGAGAACACTGAAGCTTTCTTT.

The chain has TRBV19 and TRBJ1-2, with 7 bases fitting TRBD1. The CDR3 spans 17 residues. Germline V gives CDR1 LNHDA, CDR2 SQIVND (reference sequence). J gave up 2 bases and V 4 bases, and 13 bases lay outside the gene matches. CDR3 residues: CASSTPGRGRENYGYTF. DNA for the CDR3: TGTGCCAGTAGTACGCCCGGCAGGGGGAGAGAGAACTATGGCTACACCTTC. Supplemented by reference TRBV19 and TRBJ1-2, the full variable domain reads DGGITQSPKYLFRKEGQNVTLSCEQNLNHDAMYWYRQDPGQGLRLIYYSQIVNDFQKGDIAEGYSVSREKKESFPLTVTSAQKNPTAFYLCASSTPGRGRENYGYTFGSGTRLTVV.

CDR3: CASTPTGVPYTDTQYF. The CDR3 DNA sequence: TGTGCCAGCACCCCCACGGGGGTGCCCTACACAGATACGCAGTATTTT. The chain recombines TRBV9 with TRBJ2-3, with a possible D match to TRBD2 (6 bases). Germline values: CDR1 SGDLS, CDR2 YYNGEE. The CDR3 is made up of 16 amino acids. The ends were cut back, 6 bases at V and 2 bases at J, with 19 bases in the middle.

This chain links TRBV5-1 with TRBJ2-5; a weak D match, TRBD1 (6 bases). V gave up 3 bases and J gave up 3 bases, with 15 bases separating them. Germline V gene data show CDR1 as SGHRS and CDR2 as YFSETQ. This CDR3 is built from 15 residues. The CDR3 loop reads CASSSFTTGKETQYF. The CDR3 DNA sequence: TGCGCCAGCAGCTCGTTCACTACAGGGAAAGAGACCCAGTACTTC.

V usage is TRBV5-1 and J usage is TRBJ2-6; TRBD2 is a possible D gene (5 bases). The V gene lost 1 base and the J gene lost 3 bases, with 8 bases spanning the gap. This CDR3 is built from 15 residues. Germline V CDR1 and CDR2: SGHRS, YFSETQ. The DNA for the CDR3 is TGCGCCAGCAGCTTGATAGGGAGTGGGGCCAACGTCCTGACTTTC. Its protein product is CASSLIGSGANVLTF.

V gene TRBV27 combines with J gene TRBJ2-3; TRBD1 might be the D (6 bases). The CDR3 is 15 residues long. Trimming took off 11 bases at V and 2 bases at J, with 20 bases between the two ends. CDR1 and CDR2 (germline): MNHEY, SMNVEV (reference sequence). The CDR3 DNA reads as TGTGCCCCCATGGACGCCAGGGGCCCCACAGATACGCAGTATTTT. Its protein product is CAPMDARGPTDTQYF.

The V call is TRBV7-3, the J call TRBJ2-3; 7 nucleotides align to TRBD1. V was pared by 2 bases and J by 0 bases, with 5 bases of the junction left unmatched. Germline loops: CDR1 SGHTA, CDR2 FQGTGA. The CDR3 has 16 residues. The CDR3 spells CASSLQGQVSTDTQYF. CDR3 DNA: TGTGCCAGCAGCTTACAAGGACAGGTTAGCACAGATACGCAGTATTTT.

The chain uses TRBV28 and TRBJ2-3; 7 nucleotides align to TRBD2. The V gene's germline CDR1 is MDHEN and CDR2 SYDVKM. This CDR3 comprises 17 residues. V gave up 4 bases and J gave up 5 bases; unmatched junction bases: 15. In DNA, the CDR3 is TGTGCCAGCAGTTCAGGGACCCACTTTTCTAGCGGAGATACGCAGTATTTT. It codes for CASSSGTHFSSGDTQYF. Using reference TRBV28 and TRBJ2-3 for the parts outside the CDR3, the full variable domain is DVKVTQSSRYLVKRTGEKVFLECVQDMDHENMFWYRQDPGLGLRLIYFSYDVKMKEKGDIPEGYSVSREKKERFSLILESASTNQTSMYLCASSSGTHFSSGDTQYFGPGTRLTVL.

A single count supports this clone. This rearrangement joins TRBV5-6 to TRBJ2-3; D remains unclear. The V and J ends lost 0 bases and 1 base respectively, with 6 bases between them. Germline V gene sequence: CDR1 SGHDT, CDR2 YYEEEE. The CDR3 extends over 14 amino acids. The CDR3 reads CASSLGSGTDTQYF. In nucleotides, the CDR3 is TGTGCCAGCAGCTTGGGATCGGGCACAGATACGCAGTATTTT.